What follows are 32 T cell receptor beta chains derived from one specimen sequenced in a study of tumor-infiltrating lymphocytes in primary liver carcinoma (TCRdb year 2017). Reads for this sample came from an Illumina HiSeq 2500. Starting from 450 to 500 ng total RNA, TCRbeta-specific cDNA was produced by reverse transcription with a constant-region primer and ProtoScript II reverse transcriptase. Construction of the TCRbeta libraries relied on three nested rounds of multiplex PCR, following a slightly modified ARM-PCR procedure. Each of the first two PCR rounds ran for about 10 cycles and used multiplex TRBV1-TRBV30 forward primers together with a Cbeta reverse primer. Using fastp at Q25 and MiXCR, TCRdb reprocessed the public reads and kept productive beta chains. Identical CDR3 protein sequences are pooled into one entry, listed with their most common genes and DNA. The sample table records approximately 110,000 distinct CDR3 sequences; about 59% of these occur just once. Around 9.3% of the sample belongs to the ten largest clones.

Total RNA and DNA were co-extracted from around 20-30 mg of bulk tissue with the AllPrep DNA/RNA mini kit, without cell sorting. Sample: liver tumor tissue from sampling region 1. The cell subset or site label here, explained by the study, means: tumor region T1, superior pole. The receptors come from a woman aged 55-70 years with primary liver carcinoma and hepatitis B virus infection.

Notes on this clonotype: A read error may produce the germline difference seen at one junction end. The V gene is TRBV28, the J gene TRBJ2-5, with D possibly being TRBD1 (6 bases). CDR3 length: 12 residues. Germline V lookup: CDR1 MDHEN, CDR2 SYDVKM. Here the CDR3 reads CVSSSGEQTQYF. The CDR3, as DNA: TGTGTCAGCAGTTCAGGGGAGCAGACCCAGTACTTC.

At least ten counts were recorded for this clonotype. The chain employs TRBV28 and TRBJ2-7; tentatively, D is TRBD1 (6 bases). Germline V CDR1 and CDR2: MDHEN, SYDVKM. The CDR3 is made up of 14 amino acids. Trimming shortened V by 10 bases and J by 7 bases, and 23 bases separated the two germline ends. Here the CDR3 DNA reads TGTGCCAACCGCAATACCCCACCCAGGGGAGAGCAGTACTTC. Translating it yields CANRNTPPRGEQYF.

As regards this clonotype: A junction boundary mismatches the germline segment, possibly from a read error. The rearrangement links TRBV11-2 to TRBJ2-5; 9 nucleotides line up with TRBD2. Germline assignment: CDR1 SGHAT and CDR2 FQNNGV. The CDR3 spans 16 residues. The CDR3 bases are TGTGCCAGCAACTACTCCCGTGGTAGCGGGGGAGAGACCCAGCACTTC. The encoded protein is CASNYSRGSGGETQHF.

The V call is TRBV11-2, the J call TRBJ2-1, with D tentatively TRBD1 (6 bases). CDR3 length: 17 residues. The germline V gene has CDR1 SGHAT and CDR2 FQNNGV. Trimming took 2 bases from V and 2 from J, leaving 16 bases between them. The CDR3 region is CASSLLMGAGTYNEQFF. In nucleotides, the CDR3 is TGTGCCAGCAGCTTACTAATGGGGGCGGGCACCTACAATGAGCAGTTCTTC.

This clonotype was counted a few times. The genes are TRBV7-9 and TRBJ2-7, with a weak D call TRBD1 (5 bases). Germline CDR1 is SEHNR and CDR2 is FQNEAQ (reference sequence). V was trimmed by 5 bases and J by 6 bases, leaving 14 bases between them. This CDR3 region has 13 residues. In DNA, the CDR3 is TGTGCCAGCAGCCCCCCCCCAGGGATCGAGCAGTACTTC. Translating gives CASSPPPGIEQYF.

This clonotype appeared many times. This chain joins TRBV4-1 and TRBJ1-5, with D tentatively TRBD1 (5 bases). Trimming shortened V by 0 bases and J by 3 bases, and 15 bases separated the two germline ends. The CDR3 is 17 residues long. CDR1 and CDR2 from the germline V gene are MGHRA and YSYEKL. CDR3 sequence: CASSQEFGVTVNQPQHF. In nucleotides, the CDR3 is TGCGCCAGCAGCCAAGAATTTGGTGTGACAGTCAATCAGCCCCAGCATTTT.

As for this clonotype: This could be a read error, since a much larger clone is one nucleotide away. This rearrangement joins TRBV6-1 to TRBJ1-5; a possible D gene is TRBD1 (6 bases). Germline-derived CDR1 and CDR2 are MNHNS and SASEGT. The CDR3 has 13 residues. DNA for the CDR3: TGTACCAGCAGTCCTCAGGGGAGGACGCCCCAGCATTTT. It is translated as CTSSPQGRTPQHF.

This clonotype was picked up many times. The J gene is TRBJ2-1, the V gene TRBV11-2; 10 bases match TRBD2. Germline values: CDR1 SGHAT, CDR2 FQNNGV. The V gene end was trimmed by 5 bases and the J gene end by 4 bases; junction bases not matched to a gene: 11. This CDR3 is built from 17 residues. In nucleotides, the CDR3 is TGTGCCAGCAGCCCCCCGGCTAGCGGGAGTGGGTACAATGAGCAGTTCTTC. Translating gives CASSPPASGSGYNEQFF.

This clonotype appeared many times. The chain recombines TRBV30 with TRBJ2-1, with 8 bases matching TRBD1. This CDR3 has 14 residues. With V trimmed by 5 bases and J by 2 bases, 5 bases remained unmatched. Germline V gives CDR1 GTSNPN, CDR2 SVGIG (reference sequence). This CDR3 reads CAWGQGATYNEQFF. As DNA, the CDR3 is TGTGCCTGGGGGCAGGGGGCTACCTACAATGAGCAGTTCTTC.

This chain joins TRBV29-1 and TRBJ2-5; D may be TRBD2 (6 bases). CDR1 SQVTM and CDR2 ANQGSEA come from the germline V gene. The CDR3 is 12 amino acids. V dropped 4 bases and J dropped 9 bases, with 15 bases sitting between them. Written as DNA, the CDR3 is TGCAGCGTTGCCCGACAAGGGGAGGCCCAGTACTTC. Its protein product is CSVARQGEAQYF.

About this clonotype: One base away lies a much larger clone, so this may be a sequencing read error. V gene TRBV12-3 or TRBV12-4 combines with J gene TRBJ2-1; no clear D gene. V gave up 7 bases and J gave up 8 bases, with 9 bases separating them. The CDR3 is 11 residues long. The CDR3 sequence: CASNATHEQFF. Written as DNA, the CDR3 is TGTGCCAGCAATGCGACCCATGAGCAGTTCTTC.

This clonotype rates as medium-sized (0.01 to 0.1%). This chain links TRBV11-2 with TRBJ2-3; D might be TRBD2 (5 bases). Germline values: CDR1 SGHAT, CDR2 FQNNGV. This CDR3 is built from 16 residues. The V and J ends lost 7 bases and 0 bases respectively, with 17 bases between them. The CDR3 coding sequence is TGTGCCAGCACCGGAGAGGACTCCCCTAGCACAGATACGCAGTATTTT. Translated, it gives CASTGEDSPSTDTQYF. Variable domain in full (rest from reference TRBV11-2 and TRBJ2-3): EAGVAQSPRYKIIEKRQSVAFWCNPISGHATLYWYQQILGQGPKLLIQFQNNGVVDDSQLPKDRFSAERLKGVDSTLKIQPAKLEDSAVYLCASTGEDSPSTDTQYFGPGTRLTVL.

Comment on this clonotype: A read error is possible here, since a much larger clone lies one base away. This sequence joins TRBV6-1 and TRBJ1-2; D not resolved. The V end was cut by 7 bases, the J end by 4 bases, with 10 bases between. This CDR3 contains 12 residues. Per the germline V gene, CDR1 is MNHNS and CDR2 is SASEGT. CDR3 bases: TGTGCCAGCAACGTGGGCATCTATGGCTACACCTTC. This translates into CASNVGIYGYTF.

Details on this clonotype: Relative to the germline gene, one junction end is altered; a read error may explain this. The CDR3 region is CASCFIAGGTGETQYF. As DNA, the CDR3 is TGTGCCAGCTGCTTTATAGCGGGAGGAACGGGAGAGACCCAGTACTTC. The rearrangement links TRBV7-9 to TRBJ2-5; 10 bases are a match to TRBD2. There are 16 residues in the CDR3. Germline V gives CDR1 SEHNR, CDR2 FQNEAQ (reference sequence).

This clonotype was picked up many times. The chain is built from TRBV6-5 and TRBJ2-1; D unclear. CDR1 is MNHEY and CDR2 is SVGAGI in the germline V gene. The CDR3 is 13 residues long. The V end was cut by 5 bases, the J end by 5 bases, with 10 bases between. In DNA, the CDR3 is TGTGCCAGCAGTCCCAGCGACCACAATGAGCAGTTCTTC. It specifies CASSPSDHNEQFF.

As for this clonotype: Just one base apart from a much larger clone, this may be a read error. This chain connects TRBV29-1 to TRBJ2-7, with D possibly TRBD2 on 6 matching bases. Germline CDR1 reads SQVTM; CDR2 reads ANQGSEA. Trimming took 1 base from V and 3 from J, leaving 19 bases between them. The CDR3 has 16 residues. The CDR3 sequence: CSVEAWRAGLVYEQYF. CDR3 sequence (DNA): TGCAGCGTTGAAGCGTGGCGGGCGGGGCTAGTCTACGAGCAGTACTTC.

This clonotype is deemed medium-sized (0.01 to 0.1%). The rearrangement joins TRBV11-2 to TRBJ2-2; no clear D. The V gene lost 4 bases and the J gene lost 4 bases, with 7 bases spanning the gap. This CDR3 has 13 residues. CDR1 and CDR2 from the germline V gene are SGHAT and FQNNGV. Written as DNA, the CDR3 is TGTGCCAGCAGCTCGCTAATCACCGGGGAGCTGTTTTTT. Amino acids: CASSSLITGELFF.

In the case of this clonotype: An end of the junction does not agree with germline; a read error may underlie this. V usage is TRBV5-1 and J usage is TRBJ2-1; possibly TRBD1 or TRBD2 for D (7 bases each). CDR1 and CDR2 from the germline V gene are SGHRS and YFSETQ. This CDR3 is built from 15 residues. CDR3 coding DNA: TGCGCCAGCAACCAAACCGACAGGGAGGGGAATGGGCAGTTCTTC. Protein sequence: CASNQTDREGNGQFF.

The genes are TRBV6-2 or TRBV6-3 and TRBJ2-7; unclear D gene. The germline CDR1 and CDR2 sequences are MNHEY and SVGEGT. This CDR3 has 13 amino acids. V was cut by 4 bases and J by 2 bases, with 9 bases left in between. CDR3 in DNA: TGTGCCAGCAGTTGGTTCGGAACCTACGAGCAGTACTTC. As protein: CASSWFGTYEQYF.

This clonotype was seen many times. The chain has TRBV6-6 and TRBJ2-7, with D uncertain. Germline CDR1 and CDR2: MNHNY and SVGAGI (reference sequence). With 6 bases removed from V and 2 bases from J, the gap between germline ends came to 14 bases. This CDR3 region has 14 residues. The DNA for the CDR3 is TGTGCCAGCAGGAAGGTGAATGTAGCCTACGAGCAGTACTTC. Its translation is CASRKVNVAYEQYF.

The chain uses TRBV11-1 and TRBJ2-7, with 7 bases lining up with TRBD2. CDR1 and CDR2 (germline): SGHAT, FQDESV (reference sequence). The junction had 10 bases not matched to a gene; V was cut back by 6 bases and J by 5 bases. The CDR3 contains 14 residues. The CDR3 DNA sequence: TGTGCCAGCAGTCGTATGCTAGCGGACCACGAGCAGTACTTC. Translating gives CASSRMLADHEQYF. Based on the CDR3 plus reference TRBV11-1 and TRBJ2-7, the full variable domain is EAEVAQSPRYKITEKSQAVAFWCDPISGHATLYWYRQILGQGPELLVQFQDESVVDDSQLPKDRFSAERLKGVDSTLKIQPAELGDSAMYLCASSRMLADHEQYFGPGTRLTVT.

The CDR3 DNA reads as TGTGCTAGCGGCTTCAGAGGGAGGAAAGAGACCCAGTACTTC. Its translation: CASGFRGRKETQYF. The genes are TRBV11-2 and TRBJ2-5; D might be TRBD2 (6 bases). The germline gives CDR1 SGHAT, CDR2 FQNNGV. There are 14 residues in the CDR3.

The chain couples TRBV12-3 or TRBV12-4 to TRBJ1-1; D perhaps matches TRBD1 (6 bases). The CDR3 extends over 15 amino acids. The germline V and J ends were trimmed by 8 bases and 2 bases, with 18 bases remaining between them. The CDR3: CASRMGAERNTEAFF. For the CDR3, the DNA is TGTGCCAGCCGTATGGGGGCGGAGAGAAACACTGAAGCTTTCTTT.

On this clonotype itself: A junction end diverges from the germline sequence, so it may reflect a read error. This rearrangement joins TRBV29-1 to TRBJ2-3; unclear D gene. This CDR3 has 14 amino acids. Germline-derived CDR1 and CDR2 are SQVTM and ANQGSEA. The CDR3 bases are TGCAACGTTGATGGTCCAATGGGCACAGATACGCAGTATTTT. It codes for CNVDGPMGTDTQYF.

This CDR3 is CAWSFSGELGEQYF. The DNA of the CDR3 is TGTGCCTGGAGTTTTTCCGGGGAGTTAGGTGAGCAGTACTTC. This chain uses TRBV30 with TRBJ2-7; D might be TRBD2 (5 bases). The CDR3 consists of 14 residues. Looked up from germline, CDR1 is GTSNPN and CDR2 is SVGIG (reference sequence). V was clipped by 2 bases and J by 7 bases, with 18 bases between them.

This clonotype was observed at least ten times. The CDR3 sequence is CASSSRQGEGYEQYF. The CDR3 coding sequence is TGTGCCAGCAGCTCACGACAGGGCGAGGGGTACGAGCAGTACTTC. The rearrangement uses TRBV7-8 and TRBJ2-7; 7 nucleotides match TRBD1. V lost 4 bases and J lost 4; bases outside the gene matches: 10. Germline CDR1 SGHVS, CDR2 FQNEAQ. This CDR3 comprises 15 residues.

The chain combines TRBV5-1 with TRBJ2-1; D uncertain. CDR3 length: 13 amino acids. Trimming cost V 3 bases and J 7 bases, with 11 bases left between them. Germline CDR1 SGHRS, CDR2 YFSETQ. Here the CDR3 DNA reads TGCGCCAGCAGCTCAGGAACAACTAATGAGCAGTTCTTC. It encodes CASSSGTTNEQFF.

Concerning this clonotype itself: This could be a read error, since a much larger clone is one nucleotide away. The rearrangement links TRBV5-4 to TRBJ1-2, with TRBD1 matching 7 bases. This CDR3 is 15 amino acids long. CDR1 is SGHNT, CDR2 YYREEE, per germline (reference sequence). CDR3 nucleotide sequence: TGTGCCGGCAGCTCACAGGGGAAATACAACTATGGCTACACCTTC. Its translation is CAGSSQGKYNYGYTF.

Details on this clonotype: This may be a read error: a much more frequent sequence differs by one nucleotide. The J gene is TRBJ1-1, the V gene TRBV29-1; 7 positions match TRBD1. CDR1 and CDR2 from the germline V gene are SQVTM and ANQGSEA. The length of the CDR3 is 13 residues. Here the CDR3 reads CSVRRGLDTEALF. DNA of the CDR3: TGCAGCGTGCGGAGGGGGCTGGACACTGAAGCTTTATTT. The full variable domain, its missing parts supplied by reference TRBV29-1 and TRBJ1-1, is SAVISQKPSRDICQRGTSLTIQCQVDSQVTMMFWYRQQPGQSLTLIATANQGSEATYESGFVIDKFPISRPNLTFSTLTVSNMSPEDSSIYLCSVRRGLDTEALFGQGTRLTVV.

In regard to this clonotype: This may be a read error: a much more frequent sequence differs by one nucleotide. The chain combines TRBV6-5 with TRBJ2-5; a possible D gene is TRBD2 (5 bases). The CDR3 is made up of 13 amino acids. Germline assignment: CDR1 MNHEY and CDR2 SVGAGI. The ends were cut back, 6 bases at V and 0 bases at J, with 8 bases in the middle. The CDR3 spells CASRISDQETQYF. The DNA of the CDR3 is TGTGCCAGCAGGATTAGCGACCAAGAGACCCAGTACTTC.

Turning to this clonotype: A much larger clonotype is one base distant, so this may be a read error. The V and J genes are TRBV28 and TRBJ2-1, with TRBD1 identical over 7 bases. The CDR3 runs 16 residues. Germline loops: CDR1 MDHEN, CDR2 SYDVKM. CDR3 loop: CTSSLVGSGGFNEQFF. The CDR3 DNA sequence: TGTACCAGCAGTTTAGTTGGGTCAGGGGGTTTCAATGAGCAGTTCTTC.

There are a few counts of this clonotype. CDR3 in amino acids: CASSLIKAGLLTGELFF. The CDR3 DNA reads TGTGCCAGCAGCTTAATTAAGGCAGGGTTACTCACCGGGGAGCTGTTTTTT. This chain links TRBV7-9 with TRBJ2-2; D is possibly TRBD1 (5 bases). CDR1 SEHNR and CDR2 FQNEAQ come from the germline V gene (reference sequence). This CDR3 contains 17 residues. V was trimmed by 2 bases and J by 4 bases, leaving 17 bases between them.